These T cell receptor beta chains were read from a single sample in a study of spatial heterogeneity in lung cancer. TCRdb recomputed calls from the 5' RACE reads with MiXCR, one row per CDR3 protein. The data contain roughly 8,800 distinct CDR3 sequences, 4.5% of them singletons. The sequencing used lung tumor tissue, collected at surgery. All receptors come from a female donor with early-stage non-small cell lung cancer. Each CDR3 is given with its conserved first and last residue. D genes are given only for firm matches. A clone size is listed for some rows: how often the clone was seen (once, few, many), or a class if it is expanded.

size: few
D: NA
J: TRBJ1-1
V: TRBV28
CDR3: CASSRTGEAFF
DNA: TGTGCCAGCAGTCGGACGGGTGAAGCTTTCTTT

size: many
D: NA
J: TRBJ2-5
V: TRBV20-1
CDR3: CSARPPRLDSETQYF
DNA: TGCAGTGCTAGACCCCCTAGGTTAGATTCGGAGACCCAGTACTTC

size: few
D: NA
J: TRBJ1-5
V: TRBV27
CDR3: CASSPRDAQPQHF
DNA: TGTGCCAGCAGTCCCAGGGATGCGCAGCCCCAGCATTTT

size: many
D: NA
J: TRBJ2-2
V: TRBV7-3
CDR3: CASSLTSAGNTGELFF
DNA: TGTGCCAGCAGCTTAACGTCGGCGGGGAACACCGGGGAGCTGTTTTTT

size: many
D: TRBD1
J: TRBJ1-5
V: TRBV28
CDR3: CASSFSPGTGKKPQHF
DNA: TGTGCCAGCAGTTTTTCCCCCGGGACAGGGAAGAAGCCCCAGCATTTT

size: many
D: NA
J: TRBJ2-1
V: TRBV10-3
CDR3: CAAQNTINEQFF
DNA: TGTGCCGCGCAGAATACTATAAATGAGCAGTTCTTC

size: medium-sized
D: NA
J: TRBJ2-5
V: TRBV18
CDR3: CASSPTTAVTQYF
DNA: TGTGCCAGCTCACCCACGACAGCAGTGACCCAGTACTTC

size: NA
D: NA
J: TRBJ1-6
V: TRBV7-2
CDR3: CASSLFGASVNSPLHF
DNA: TGTGCCAGCAGCTTATTCGGGGCCAGCGTTAATTCACCCCTCCACTTT

size: many
D: TRBD2
J: TRBJ2-7
V: TRBV6-1
CDR3: CASAAGDAYEQYF
DNA: TGTGCCAGCGCTGCGGGGGATGCCTACGAGCAGTACTTC

size: medium-sized
D: NA
J: TRBJ2-2
V: TRBV7-3
CDR3: CASSLTGIVGGELFF
DNA: TGTGCCAGCAGCTTAACGGGGATTGTCGGCGGGGAGCTGTTTTTT

size: many
D: NA
J: TRBJ2-5
V: TRBV15
CDR3: CATSRDWGQETQYF
DNA: TGTGCCACCAGCAGAGATTGGGGACAAGAGACCCAGTACTTC

size: many
D: TRBD2
J: TRBJ2-3
V: TRBV7-3
CDR3: CASSSGTSTDTQYF
DNA: TGTGCCAGCAGCTCCGGGACTAGTACAGATACGCAGTATTTT

size: many
D: NA
J: TRBJ1-2
V: TRBV20-1
CDR3: CSAKDRTNYGYTF
DNA: TGCAGTGCTAAAGACAGAACAAACTATGGCTACACCTTC

size: many
D: TRBD1
J: TRBJ1-1
V: TRBV5-1
CDR3: CASSTGQVLTEAFF
DNA: TGCGCCAGCAGCACGGGACAGGTCCTCACTGAAGCTTTCTTT

size: many
D: NA
J: TRBJ1-5
V: TRBV5-6
CDR3: CASSWGGGRALNQPQHF
DNA: TGTGCCAGCAGCTGGGGCGGCGGCAGGGCACTCAATCAGCCCCAGCATTTT

size: many
D: NA
J: TRBJ1-5
V: TRBV11-2
CDR3: CASSLVTGTGQPQHF
DNA: TGTGCCAGCAGCTTAGTTACAGGGACGGGGCAGCCCCAGCATTTT

size: medium-sized
D: NA
J: TRBJ2-1
V: TRBV29-1
CDR3: CSVEDPSRRSYNEQFF
DNA: TGCAGCGTTGAAGATCCTAGCCGGCGCTCCTACAATGAGCAGTTCTTC

size: many
D: NA
J: TRBJ1-1
V: TRBV6-5
CDR3: CASFGYTGYTEAFF
DNA: TGTGCCAGCTTTGGGTATACAGGTTACACTGAAGCTTTCTTT

size: many
D: TRBD2
J: TRBJ2-5
V: TRBV28
CDR3: CASSRSLAGGSETQYF
DNA: TGTGCCAGCAGTCGGTCCCTAGCGGGAGGTTCAGAGACCCAGTACTTC

size: medium-sized
D: NA
J: TRBJ1-1
V: TRBV24-1
CDR3: CATSQTEDTEAFF
DNA: TGTGCCACCAGCCAGACGGAGGATACTGAAGCTTTCTTT

size: many
D: NA
J: TRBJ2-3
V: TRBV7-9
CDR3: CASSLRLTSTDTQYF
DNA: TGTGCCAGCAGCCTTAGACTGACATCCACAGATACGCAGTATTTT

size: many
D: NA
J: TRBJ2-7
V: TRBV28
CDR3: CASSGRGLRNYYEQYF
DNA: TGTGCCAGCAGTGGAAGGGGACTCCGCAACTACTACGAGCAGTACTTC

size: many
D: NA
J: TRBJ1-4
V: TRBV6-1
CDR3: CASSEAGAGNEKLFF
DNA: TGTGCCAGCAGTGAAGCGGGGGCCGGTAATGAAAAACTGTTTTTT

size: medium-sized
D: TRBD2
J: TRBJ2-2
V: TRBV29-1
CDR3: CSVAGGTREWAGELFF
DNA: TGCAGCGTTGCGGGGGGGACTAGAGAATGGGCCGGGGAGCTGTTTTTT

size: many
D: NA
J: TRBJ2-7
V: TRBV18
CDR3: CASSPPTGREQYF
DNA: TGTGCCAGCTCACCACCGACAGGCAGGGAGCAGTACTTC

size: many
D: NA
J: TRBJ2-7
V: TRBV29-1
CDR3: CSVGGAREQYF
DNA: TGCAGCGTCGGAGGCGCGCGGGAGCAGTACTTC

size: many
D: NA
J: TRBJ2-7
V: TRBV27
CDR3: CASSLGENEQYF
DNA: TGTGCCAGCAGTTTGGGGGAGAACGAGCAGTACTTC

size: medium-sized
D: NA
J: TRBJ2-2
V: TRBV7-2
CDR3: CASSLTADPNTGELFF
DNA: TGTGCCAGCAGCCTGACAGCGGATCCGAACACCGGGGAGCTGTTTTTT

size: many
D: TRBD2
J: TRBJ2-2
V: TRBV4-1
CDR3: CASSQDKGLGDTGELFF
DNA: TGCGCCAGCAGCCAAGATAAAGGACTAGGGGACACCGGGGAGCTGTTTTTT

size: medium-sized
D: NA
J: TRBJ2-3
V: TRBV7-9
CDR3: CASSFSTDTQYF
DNA: TGTGCCAGCAGCTTCAGCACAGATACGCAGTATTTT

size: many
D: TRBD2
J: TRBJ2-1
V: TRBV12-5
CDR3: CASGPGLAGTSEQFF
DNA: TGTGCTAGTGGTCCGGGACTAGCGGGGACTTCTGAGCAGTTCTTC

size: NA
D: NA
J: TRBJ2-3
V: TRBV6-6
CDR3: CASSYPGRTDTQYF
DNA: TGTGCCAGCAGTTACCCCGGTCGCACAGATACGCAGTATTTT

size: medium-sized
D: TRBD1
J: TRBJ1-2
V: TRBV6-1
CDR3: CASSLGQGASYGYTF
DNA: TGTGCCAGCAGTTTAGGACAGGGAGCCTCCTATGGCTACACCTTC

size: medium-sized
D: TRBD2
J: TRBJ2-1
V: TRBV4-1
CDR3: CASSPEIAGVRINEQFF
DNA: TGCGCCAGCAGCCCTGAGATAGCGGGAGTAAGGATCAATGAGCAGTTCTTC

size: many
D: NA
J: TRBJ2-1
V: TRBV12-3/TRBV12-4
CDR3: CATGADRGYEQFF
DNA: TGTGCCACCGGGGCCGACCGGGGCTATGAGCAGTTCTTC

size: medium-sized
D: NA
J: TRBJ2-7
V: TRBV7-8
CDR3: CASSKSGNYEQYF
DNA: TGTGCCAGCAGCAAATCCGGGAATTACGAGCAGTACTTC

size: many
D: TRBD1
J: TRBJ1-2
V: TRBV5-1
CDR3: CASSSQGDGYTF
DNA: TGCGCCAGCAGCTCACAGGGGGATGGCTACACCTTC

size: many
D: NA
J: TRBJ2-7
V: TRBV3-1
CDR3: CASSRPEASDGEQYF
DNA: TGTGCCAGCAGCCGGCCGGAGGCGAGTGATGGCGAGCAGTACTTC

size: many
D: TRBD2
J: TRBJ2-1
V: TRBV10-3
CDR3: CAIRPQLAGNNEQFF
DNA: TGTGCCATCAGGCCCCAACTAGCGGGAAACAATGAGCAGTTCTTC

size: many
D: TRBD1
J: TRBJ1-1
V: TRBV20-1
CDR3: CSASGQGGGHTEAFF
DNA: TGCAGTGCTAGCGGACAGGGCGGCGGGCACACTGAAGCTTTCTTT

size: NA
D: NA
J: TRBJ2-7
V: TRBV28
CDR3: CASSAHREGSYEQYF
DNA: TGTGCCAGCAGTGCCCACAGGGAGGGTTCCTACGAGCAGTACTTC

size: many
D: TRBD2
J: TRBJ2-2
V: TRBV7-2
CDR3: CASSPDHRLASITGELFF
DNA: TGTGCCAGCAGCCCAGATCATAGACTAGCGTCCATCACCGGGGAGCTGTTTTTT

size: medium-sized
D: NA
J: TRBJ1-1
V: TRBV5-1
CDR3: CASRSYTEAFF
DNA: TGCGCCAGCAGATCGTACACTGAAGCTTTCTTT

size: NA
D: NA
J: TRBJ1-2
V: TRBV20-1
CDR3: CSASGIDYGYTF
DNA: TGCAGTGCTTCAGGGATCGACTATGGCTACACCTTC

size: many
D: NA
J: TRBJ2-5
V: TRBV9
CDR3: CASSVVGEETQYF
DNA: TGTGCCAGCAGCGTAGTCGGGGAGGAGACCCAGTACTTC

size: many
D: TRBD2
J: TRBJ2-7
V: TRBV5-6
CDR3: CASSLARLAGGPLEQYF
DNA: TGTGCCAGCAGCTTGGCGCGGCTAGCGGGAGGGCCCCTCGAGCAGTACTTC

size: many
D: TRBD2
J: TRBJ2-5
V: TRBV4-2
CDR3: CASSQGLTSGGSQETQYF
DNA: TGTGCCAGCAGCCAAGGATTAACTAGCGGAGGAAGTCAAGAGACCCAGTACTTC

size: medium-sized
D: TRBD2
J: TRBJ2-1
V: TRBV5-1
CDR3: CASGTSGTSYNEQFF
DNA: TGCGCCAGCGGAACTAGCGGGACTTCCTACAATGAGCAGTTCTTC

size: many
D: NA
J: TRBJ2-7
V: TRBV6-5
CDR3: CASSYAGTYEQYF
DNA: TGTGCCAGCAGTTACGCAGGGACCTACGAGCAGTACTTC

size: few
D: NA
J: TRBJ1-2
V: TRBV4-1
CDR3: CASSQGAVLLNYGYNF
DNA: TGCGCCAGCAGCCAAGGGGCAGTCCTCCTTAACTATGGCTACAACTTC

size: medium-sized
D: NA
J: TRBJ1-1
V: TRBV12-3/TRBV12-4
CDR3: CASSPGGTEAFF
DNA: TGTGCCAGCAGTCCCGGAGGGACTGAAGCTTTCTTT

size: medium-sized
D: NA
J: TRBJ2-5
V: TRBV5-1
CDR3: CASSLVAETQYF
DNA: TGCGCCAGCAGCTTGGTAGCGGAGACCCAGTACTTC

size: many
D: TRBD2
J: TRBJ2-3
V: TRBV3-1
CDR3: CASSPRGGRAAGYTDTQYF
DNA: TGTGCCAGCAGCCCCCGTGGTGGCCGTGCAGCGGGATACACAGATACGCAGTATTTT